One and the same sample provided the 29 T cell receptor beta chains below, sequenced in a study of T cell repertoires in cytomegalovirus infection. TCRdb independently ran MiXCR on the reads; one entry per CDR3 protein. The data contain approximately 43,000 distinct CDR3 sequences, approximately 22% of them singletons. The antigens for these receptors are not known. Material for sequencing was PBMCs, sequenced either directly or after in vitro stimulation (not recorded which). Receptors originate from a human donor in good health (CMV status not recorded). Some clones in this sample may be carry-over from other donors' samples.

This clonotype occurred many times. The genes are TRBV19 and TRBJ2-1; 12 positions agree with TRBD2. The CDR3 has 16 residues. The trim removed 4 bases at V and 7 bases at J, leaving 8 bases unmatched. Germline CDR1 reads LNHDA; CDR2 reads SQIVND (reference sequence). The CDR3 sequence: CASSNNLAGGLNEQFF. The CDR3 bases are TGTGCCAGTAGTAACAACCTAGCGGGAGGGCTAAATGAGCAGTTCTTC. The complete variable domain, with remaining parts taken from reference TRBV19 and TRBJ2-1, reads DGGITQSPKYLFRKEGQNVTLSCEQNLNHDAMYWYRQDPGQGLRLIYYSQIVNDFQKGDIAEGYSVSREKKESFPLTVTSAQKNPTAFYLCASSNNLAGGLNEQFFGPGTRLTVL.

This clonotype was observed many times. The chain couples TRBV27 to TRBJ2-3; weak D call: TRBD1 (6 bases). The CDR3 extends over 12 amino acids. Germline CDR1 is MNHEY and CDR2 is SMNVEV (reference sequence). The V gene lost 6 bases and the J gene lost 8 bases, with 12 bases spanning the gap. The CDR3 loop reads CASSPPRGTQYF. CDR3 sequence (DNA): TGTGCCAGCAGCCCACCCAGGGGTACGCAGTATTTT.

V and J are TRBV6-6 and TRBJ2-5, with TRBD2 matching over 11 bases. Germline lookup yields CDR1 MNHNY and CDR2 SVGAGI (reference sequence). This CDR3 region has 15 residues. V shed 7 bases, J shed 1 base, and the junction held 5 bases outside the gene matches. CDR3 sequence reads: CASKGLAGGQETQYF. The CDR3, as DNA: TGTGCCAGCAAGGGGCTAGCGGGAGGCCAAGAGACCCAGTACTTC.

This clonotype occurred many times. The CDR3 sequence: CASSSRVPGDTQYF. CDR3 bases: TGTGCCAGCAGCTCGCGGGTGCCTGGCGATACGCAGTATTTT. The chain joins TRBV7-2 to TRBJ2-3, with D perhaps TRBD2 (5 bases). This CDR3 has 14 residues. Germline-derived CDR1 and CDR2 are SGHTA and FQGNSA. V dropped 4 bases and J dropped 6 bases, with 14 bases sitting between them.

This clonotype was counted a few times. The chain has TRBV7-2 and TRBJ2-2; weak D call: TRBD2 (6 bases). CDR1 and CDR2 (germline): SGHTA, FQGNSA. CDR3 size: 15 residues. Trimming stripped 1 base from V and 5 bases from J, with 11 bases between. Here the CDR3 DNA reads TGTGCCAGCAGCTTAGTACTAGCAGAGACCGGGGAGCTGTTTTTT. Translating gives CASSLVLAETGELFF.

The table lists this clonotype with many counts. The CDR3, as DNA: TGTGCCAGCAGCCAAGGCTTACCACCCTACGAGCAGTACTTC. This sequence encodes CASSQGLPPYEQYF. This sequence joins TRBV4-2 and TRBJ2-7; D remains ambiguous. The CDR3 spans 14 residues. Germline-derived CDR1 and CDR2 are LGHNA and YNFKEQ. Deletions cut 1 base from V and 2 bases from J, with 9 bases between.

This clonotype has more than one count but fewer than ten. The rearrangement uses TRBV15 and TRBJ2-7; D gene unclear. Per the germline V gene, CDR1 is LNHNV and CDR2 is YYDKDF (reference sequence). The CDR3 length is 14 residues. The ends were cut back, 0 bases at V and 2 bases at J, with 8 bases in the middle. In nucleotides, the CDR3 is TGTGCCACCAGCAGAGATATGGGGACCTACGAGCAGTACTTC. It codes for CATSRDMGTYEQYF.

The rearrangement links TRBV6-2 or TRBV6-3 to TRBJ2-7; a possible D gene is TRBD2 (6 bases). Trimming removed 5 bases from V and 1 base from J, with 9 bases in between. Germline CDR1 is MNHEY and CDR2 is SVGEGT. CDR3 size: 13 residues. CDR3 sequence reads: CASSRGASYEQYF. The CDR3 DNA reads TGTGCCAGCAGTCGCGGGGCTTCCTACGAGCAGTACTTC.

The rearrangement joins TRBV6-2 or TRBV6-3 to TRBJ2-1; no clear D. Trimming left V 6 bases short and J 2 bases short, with 11 bases between. The CDR3 covers 14 residues. Germline lookup yields CDR1 MNHEY and CDR2 SVGEGT. The CDR3 DNA sequence: TGTGCCAGCAGCAGACGTAGTCCCTACAATGAGCAGTTCTTC. It translates to CASSRRSPYNEQFF.

The V and J genes are TRBV29-1 and TRBJ2-2, with a weak D call TRBD2 (5 bases). Germline lookup yields CDR1 SQVTM and CDR2 ANQGSEA. The germline V and J ends were trimmed by 4 bases and 4 bases, with 10 bases remaining between them. The CDR3 runs 13 residues. CDR3 DNA: TGCAGCGTTGGGCTAGCCCGCACCGGGGAGCTGTTTTTT. It encodes CSVGLARTGELFF.

This clonotype was picked up a small number of times. The CDR3 loop is CASSPPLGYEQYF. DNA of the CDR3: TGTGCCAGCAGCCCCCCGCTGGGGTACGAGCAGTACTTC. The V call is TRBV7-9, the J call TRBJ2-7; D ambiguous. The CDR3 totals 13 residues. Germline assignment: CDR1 SEHNR and CDR2 FQNEAQ (reference sequence). V lost 5 bases, J lost 4 bases, and 12 bases lay in between.

V and J are TRBV18 and TRBJ2-7, with D perhaps TRBD1 (6 bases). Germline V lookup: CDR1 KGHSH, CDR2 LQKENI. The CDR3 length is 14 residues. The V end was cut by 6 bases, the J end by 1 base, with 13 bases between. The CDR3 is CASSQWQGSYEQYF. The CDR3 DNA reads TGTGCCAGCTCCCAATGGCAGGGGTCCTACGAGCAGTACTTC.

This chain uses TRBV7-2 with TRBJ2-1; 10 bases map to TRBD1. Unmatched junction bases numbered 4, after V lost 5 bases and J lost 3 bases. CDR1 SGHTA and CDR2 FQGNSA come from the germline V gene. The CDR3 contains 15 residues. The CDR3 nucleotides read TGTGCCAGCAGCAGCCGGGACAGGGGCTACAATGAGCAGTTCTTC. This codes for CASSSRDRGYNEQFF.

J is TRBJ2-5 and V is TRBV29-1; TRBD1 agrees at 10 bases. The CDR3 totals 13 residues. Germline V CDR1 and CDR2: SQVTM, ANQGSEA. J gave up 5 bases and V 6 bases, and 6 bases lay outside the gene matches. As DNA, the CDR3 is TGCAGCGTGTTGACAGGGGGCGTTGAGACCCAGTACTTC. Protein sequence: CSVLTGGVETQYF.

The V call is TRBV19, the J call TRBJ1-6; 8 positions agree with TRBD1. V lost 7 bases, J lost 4 bases, and 9 bases stayed unmatched. Germline assignment: CDR1 LNHDA and CDR2 SQIVND (reference sequence). CDR3 length: 16 residues. The CDR3 protein is CASTAGQGGYNSPLHF. DNA of the CDR3: TGTGCCAGTACCGCCGGACAGGGAGGGTATAATTCACCCCTCCACTTT.

The chain carries TRBV6-1 and TRBJ1-5; D gene uncertain. Trimming left V 7 bases short and J 5 bases short, with 3 bases between. The CDR3 covers 10 residues. From germline, CDR1 is MNHNS and CDR2 SASEGT. The CDR3 sequence: CASNHQPQHF. CDR3 nucleotides: TGTGCCAGCAACCATCAGCCCCAGCATTTT.

This clonotype appeared many times. The chain joins TRBV27 to TRBJ1-6; no reliable D call. Trimming removed 4 bases from V and 2 bases from J, with 3 bases in between. The germline gives CDR1 MNHEY, CDR2 SMNVEV (reference sequence). The length of the CDR3 is 13 residues. The CDR3 spells CASSSPYNSPLHF. The CDR3 DNA sequence: TGTGCCAGCAGTTCCCCCTATAATTCACCCCTCCACTTT.

This clonotype was seen only a few times. The chain links TRBV6-5 to TRBJ2-1, with D perhaps matching TRBD1 or TRBD2 (6 bases each). The CDR3 contains 13 residues. Between the trimmed V and J ends, which lost 5 bases and 5 bases, there was a span of 10 bases. Germline V gives CDR1 MNHEY, CDR2 SVGAGI. This chain's CDR3 is CASSPGGHNEQFF. CDR3 sequence (DNA): TGTGCCAGCAGTCCTGGGGGGCACAATGAGCAGTTCTTC.

The chain is built from TRBV7-8 and TRBJ2-7, with TRBD1 matching 7 bases. V shed 3 bases and J 3 bases; nucleotides not matched to a gene: 8. CDR3 length: 15 amino acids. CDR1 is SGHVS, CDR2 FQNEAQ, per germline. The CDR3 reads CASSFSVGTVYEQYF. The CDR3 DNA sequence: TGTGCCAGCAGCTTTAGTGTCGGGACAGTCTACGAGCAGTACTTC.

This clonotype showed up many times. The chain links TRBV28 to TRBJ2-7; tentatively, D is TRBD1 or TRBD2 (7 bases each). Germline CDR1 reads MDHEN; CDR2 reads SYDVKM. With 5 bases removed from V and 1 base from J, the gap between germline ends came to 21 bases. The CDR3 covers 17 residues. The CDR3 nucleotides are TGTGCCAGCAGTCCGGGGGTGGGGAGGGGGCGATCCTACGAGCAGTACTTC. Protein sequence: CASSPGVGRGRSYEQYF.

The chain has TRBV11-2 and TRBJ2-5, with D tentatively TRBD1 or TRBD2 (7 bases each). The V gene lost 7 bases and the J gene lost 8 bases, with 17 bases spanning the gap. This CDR3 contains 13 residues. CDR1 and CDR2 from the germline V gene are SGHAT and FQNNGV. DNA of the CDR3: TGTGCCAGCAATAAGGGGGCTAGCGGTACCCAGTACTTC. It encodes CASNKGASGTQYF.

This clonotype was observed at least ten times. The gene calls are TRBV7-2 and TRBJ2-3; D not certain. Germline V lookup: CDR1 SGHTA, CDR2 FQGNSA. This CDR3 has 12 residues. Deletions cut 5 bases from V and 2 bases from J, with 5 bases between. In DNA form, the CDR3 reads TGTGCCAGCAGCGACGACACAGATACGCAGTATTTT. Translation: CASSDDTDTQYF.

This clonotype was observed at least ten times. V usage is TRBV7-9 and J usage is TRBJ2-2, with D unclear. Deletions cut 7 bases from V and 1 base from J, with 10 bases between. There are 14 residues in the CDR3. Germline V lookup: CDR1 SEHNR, CDR2 FQNEAQ (reference sequence). CDR3 region: CASIPNGNTGELFF. The CDR3 DNA is TGTGCCAGCATCCCCAACGGGAACACCGGGGAGCTGTTTTTT.

This clonotype was observed many times. V is TRBV7-6 and J is TRBJ2-3; possibly TRBD2 for D (5 bases). Trimming stripped 5 bases from V and 5 bases from J, with 14 bases between. The germline V gene has CDR1 SGHVS and CDR2 FNYEAQ. The CDR3 sequence is 14 residues long. CDR3 bases: TGTGCCAGCAGCCCCCTAGCTGGTGAAGATACGCAGTATTTT. Translation: CASSPLAGEDTQYF.

This clonotype was recorded many times. The V call is TRBV7-2, the J call TRBJ1-2; 8 bases are a match to TRBD1. There are 14 residues in the CDR3. CDR1 and CDR2 from the germline V gene are SGHTA and FQGNSA. J lost 5 bases, V lost 0 bases, and 2 bases had no gene match. CDR3 in amino acids: CASSLAGQGYGYTF. The DNA for the CDR3 is TGTGCCAGCAGCTTAGCCGGACAGGGTTATGGCTACACCTTC.

This clonotype showed up just a few times. The J gene is TRBJ2-3, the V gene TRBV20-1; TRBD2 is a possible D gene (6 bases). The CDR3 has 13 amino acids. Germline V CDR1 and CDR2: DFQATT, SNEGSKA (reference sequence). The V end was cut by 3 bases, the J end by 4 bases, with 11 bases between. CDR3 residues: CSARGGAPDTQYF. CDR3 in DNA: TGCAGTGCTAGGGGGGGAGCGCCAGATACGCAGTATTTT.

This clonotype has just a few counts. The V gene is TRBV12-3 or TRBV12-4, the J gene TRBJ2-2; D gene unclear. The CDR3 consists of 12 residues. V was clipped by 6 bases and J by 7 bases, with 9 bases between them. The CDR3 loop is CASRRTDGELFF. Here the CDR3 DNA reads TGTGCCAGCAGAAGAACGGACGGGGAGCTGTTTTTT.

V usage is TRBV10-3 and J usage is TRBJ2-6, with D possibly matching TRBD1 (6 bases). Germline V CDR1 and CDR2: ENHRY, SYGVKD. This CDR3 has 18 residues. Trimming left V 2 bases short and J 1 base short, with 15 bases between. CDR3 bases: TGTGCCATCAGTGAGCGGGACAACCTAGGGTCTGGGGCCAACGTCCTGACTTTC. The encoded protein is CAISERDNLGSGANVLTF.

This chain joins TRBV27 and TRBJ2-7; D may be TRBD2 (7 bases). V was clipped by 5 bases and J by 3 bases, with 14 bases between them. Germline values: CDR1 MNHEY, CDR2 SMNVEV (reference sequence). The CDR3 consists of 14 residues. The DNA of the CDR3 is TGTGCCAGCAGTCTCACAGGGAGGGACTACGAGCAGTACTTC. As protein: CASSLTGRDYEQYF.